This T cell receptor beta chain came from a study of T cell repertoires in cytomegalovirus infection. About the research overall: Both a matching HLA type and CMV infection were indicated by public TCR beta signatures.

Trimming left V 4 bases short and J 2 bases short, with 13 bases between. In germline, CDR1 is SGHAT, CDR2 FQNNGV. The length of the CDR3 is 15 residues. Study-level points and caveats: In two of eight donors, the top clonotype was HLA-C-restricted CMV-specific.

This clonotype was detected many times. What it binds is unknown. In TCRdb, the reads were re-called with MiXCR into one record per CDR3 protein. The table records roughly 100,000 distinct CDR3 sequences, 16% of them present only once. This clonotype was obtained from a human donor in good health (CMV status not recorded). Some clones in this sample may be carry-over from other donors' samples. Sequenced sample: PBMCs. This chain uses TRBV11-2 with TRBJ2-3, with D uncertain. The CDR3 nucleotides are TGTGCCAGCAGCTCGGTTCGCGCCCTCACAGATACGCAGTATTTT. It yields the protein CASSSVRALTDTQYF.